This record covers a single T cell receptor (beta chain). Antigen: not known. V was pared by 4 bases and J by 7 bases, with 22 bases between. The CDR3 spans 16 residues. The germline V gene encodes CDR1 SGHTA and CDR2 FQGNSA. The data originate from a study of OX40 agonist ivuxolimab in advanced cancers. The wider study: Intravenous ivuxolimab was administered to patients every 2 weeks at 0.01 to 10 mg/kg.

Findings of the study overall: CD4+ and CD8+ blood T cells expanded clonally by week 6 at 0.1 to 3.0 mg/kg.

Assay: immunoSEQ multiplex PCR; the TCRdb copy retains only in-frame clones and omits some. This table has about 100,000 clones, 90% appearing once. The clonotype comes from an adult with an advanced solid tumor such as melanoma, head and neck, liver or kidney cancer. The specimen was CD4+ or CD8+ T cells sorted from blood, collected in a trial of the OX40 agonist ivuxolimab. V is TRBV7-2 and J is TRBJ2-5; TRBD1 might be the D (7 bases). CDR3 residues: CASSSSGGGGGGTQYF. CDR3 DNA sequence: TGTGCCAGCAGCTCGTCCGGAGGGGGCGGTGGAGGGACCCAGTACTTC.